Shown below are 5 T cell receptor beta chains from a single sample sequenced in a study of blood T cells in healthy people across ages. A second roughly 6 to 12 cycle PCR used barcoded and J-beta primers. TCRdb analysed the 5' RACE reads with MiXCR anew, one entry per CDR3 protein. The sample records 650,000 to 800,000 distinct CDR3 sequences, more than 40% being singletons. Sequencing was done on a sample of blood. These receptors originate from a man aged 60 to 75 in good health.

This sequence joins TRBV5-1 and TRBJ2-2, with TRBD1 matching over 7 bases. Germline CDR1 SGHRS, CDR2 YFSETQ. V was clipped by 4 bases and J by 0 bases; unmatched bases: 3. There are 15 residues in the CDR3. The CDR3 spells CASSTGQTNTGELFF. The DNA for the CDR3 is TGCGCCAGCAGCACGGGACAGACGAACACCGGGGAGCTGTTTTTT.

CDR3 region: CATRTSGAQETQYF. The CDR3, as DNA: TGTGCCACCCGGACTAGCGGGGCCCAAGAGACCCAGTACTTC. V is TRBV6-5 and J is TRBJ2-5, with TRBD2 identical over 12 bases. In germline, CDR1 is MNHEY, CDR2 SVGAGI. The CDR3 runs 14 residues. The V and J ends lost 10 bases and 1 base, in that order; junction bases with no gene match: 4.

The rearrangement joins TRBV7-3 to TRBJ1-1; D is uncertain. In germline, CDR1 is SGHTA, CDR2 FQGTGA. Trimming left V 7 bases short and J 5 bases short, with 17 bases between. The length of the CDR3 is 14 residues. Written as DNA, the CDR3 is TGTGCCAGCACCCCGCGAGCGTTTAAGACTGAAGCTTTCTTT. It translates to CASTPRAFKTEAFF.

The rearrangement links TRBV20-1 to TRBJ1-4, with TRBD1 matching 8 bases. This CDR3 spans 15 amino acids. With 0 bases clipped from V and 4 bases from J, the junction kept 4 bases outside the gene matches. CDR1 and CDR2 from the germline V gene are DFQATT and SNEGSKA (reference sequence). The CDR3, as DNA: TGCAGTGCTAGAGATGACGACAGGGGTAATGAAAAACTGTTTTTT. This sequence encodes CSARDDDRGNEKLFF.

This chain connects TRBV20-1 to TRBJ2-1; D is uncertain. Gene TRBJ2-7 matches the end of the DNA better, so the J call may be wrong. The CDR3 runs to 14 residues. CDR1 and CDR2 from the germline V gene are DFQATT and SNEGSKA (reference sequence). The CDR3 bases are TGCAGTGCTAGAGGTAATTTCGCAGCCCACGAGCAGTACTTC. It specifies CSARGNFAAHEQYF.